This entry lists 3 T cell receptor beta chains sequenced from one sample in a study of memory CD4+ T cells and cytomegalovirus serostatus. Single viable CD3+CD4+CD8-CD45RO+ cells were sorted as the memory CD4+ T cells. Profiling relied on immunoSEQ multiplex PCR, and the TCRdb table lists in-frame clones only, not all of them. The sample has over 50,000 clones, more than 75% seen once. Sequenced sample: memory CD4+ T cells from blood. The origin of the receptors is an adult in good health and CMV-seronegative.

CDR3 residues: CASSALGTSGGSTDTQYF. The CDR3 bases are TGTGCCAGCAGCGCACTAGGGACTAGCGGGGGGAGCACAGATACGCAGTATTTT. The chain has TRBV9 and TRBJ2-3; 15 nucleotides agree with TRBD2. The CDR3 sequence is 18 residues long. Losses at the gene ends were 3 bases for V and 0 bases for J; bases not matched to a gene: 5. Germline CDR1 is SGDLS and CDR2 is YYNGEE.

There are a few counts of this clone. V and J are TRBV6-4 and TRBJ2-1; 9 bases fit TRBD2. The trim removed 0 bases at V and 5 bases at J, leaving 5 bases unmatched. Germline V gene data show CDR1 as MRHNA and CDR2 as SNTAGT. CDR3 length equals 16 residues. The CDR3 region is CASSDSSLAGHNEQFF. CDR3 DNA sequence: TGTGCCAGCAGTGACTCGAGTCTAGCGGGACACAATGAGCAGTTCTTC.

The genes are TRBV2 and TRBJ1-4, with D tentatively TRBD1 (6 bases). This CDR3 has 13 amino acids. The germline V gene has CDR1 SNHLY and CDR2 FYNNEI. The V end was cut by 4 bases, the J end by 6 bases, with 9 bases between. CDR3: CASSAGEDEKLFF. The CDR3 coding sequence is TGTGCCAGCAGTGCAGGGGAGGATGAAAAACTGTTTTTT.